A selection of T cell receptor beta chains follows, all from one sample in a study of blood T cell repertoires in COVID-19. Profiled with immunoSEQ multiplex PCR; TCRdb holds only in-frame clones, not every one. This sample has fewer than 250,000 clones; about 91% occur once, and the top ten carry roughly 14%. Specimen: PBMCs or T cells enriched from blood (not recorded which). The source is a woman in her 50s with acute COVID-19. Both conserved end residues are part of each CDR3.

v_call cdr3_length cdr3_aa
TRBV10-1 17 CASSESDRTRFNYEQYF
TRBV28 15 CASSLGGTGVRKLFF
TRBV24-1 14 CATSGTGGLTEAFF
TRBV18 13 CASSPGQDQPQHF
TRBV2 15 CASRLTGTGNEKLFF
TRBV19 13 CASSTRGGEKLFF
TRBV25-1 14 CASSVRGGPYEQYF
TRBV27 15 CASSLGGDPLNEQFF
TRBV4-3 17 CASSQDRSGGLGDTQYF
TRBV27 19 CASSWTLGTVPSGANVLTF
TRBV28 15 CASSPSTGSGNTIYF
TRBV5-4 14 CASSLTGGEETQYF
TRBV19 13 CASSWAQNQPQHF
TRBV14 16 CASSQVGIGGEETQYF
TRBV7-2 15 CASSLQRGGNQPQHF
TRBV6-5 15 CASGSGTGSNQPQHF
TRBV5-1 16 CASSITGTGAYNEQFF
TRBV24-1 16 CATSDQGQGALDTQYF